The subject of this entry is one TCR beta chain. Antigen specificity is unknown. The deep-level immunoSEQ assay was used. Profiled with immunoSEQ multiplex PCR; TCRdb holds only in-frame clones, not every one. The table has roughly 2.1 million clones, around 93% seen once. The data originate from a study of shared clonotypes between healthy human individuals. Cells designated naive CD8 were CD45RO-negative and were positively selected for CCR7, with terminally differentiated effector memory CD45RA+ cells excluded. V was pared by 8 bases and J by 0 bases, with 17 bases between. This CDR3 is built from 15 residues. Germline V gene data show CDR1 as MNHEY and CDR2 as SMNVEV (reference sequence). Overall study results and limits: In general, naive subsets displayed greater estimated richness than memory subsets did.

This sequence joins TRBV27 and TRBJ2-7; D possibly corresponds to TRBD2 (6 bases). The receptor was derived from a man between 18 and 35 years old in good health. Some clones in this sample may be carry-over from other donors' samples. Input material: naive CD8+ T cells from PBMCs. The CDR3 nucleotides read TGTGCCAGCGGGGGAAGGAGGGGAAGCTCCTACGAGCAGTACTTC. It yields the protein CASGGRRGSSYEQYF.